Presented here are 27 T cell receptor beta chains from one specimen sequenced in a study of regulatory T cells in long-lasting Graves disease (dated by TCRdb to the early 2020s). This specimen's time point label, per the study, means: newly diagnosed GD, antithyroid drugs for less than 3 months. For both TCR sequencing and RNA sequencing, RNA was extracted from PBMCs using TRIzol. Library creation used multiplex PCR. Sequencing instrument: Illumina HiSeq 4000. iRepertoire HTBI primers and Arm-PCR amplification of CDR3 regions were used to construct TCR beta libraries. The raw public data were reprocessed by TCRdb itself: fastp quality trimming at Q25, MiXCR clonotype calling, in-frame beta chains only. Merged by CDR3 protein, the rows form single entries marked with the most common genes and DNA. The sample table lists 200,000 to 250,000 distinct CDR3 sequences, less than 20% of them with a count of one. Together, the top ten hold about 10% of the sample.

A further study also used this sample, focusing on T cells in Graves' hyperthyroidism and ophthalmopathy.

Material: peripheral blood mononuclear cells (PBMCs), obtained at new diagnosis, from a patient treated with antithyroid drugs. Receptor source: a woman in her thirties with Graves disease. Donor details come from another sample of the same person, matched by shared clones.

This clonotype was counted ten times or more. V and J are TRBV28 and TRBJ1-5; no clear D. Trimming removed 6 bases from V and 7 bases from J, with 19 bases in between. Germline CDR1 and CDR2: MDHEN and SYDVKM. There are 15 residues in the CDR3. The CDR3 bases are TGTGCCAGCAGCCCCGTAGGATACCCCACCCAGCCCCAGCATTTT. It specifies CASSPVGYPTQPQHF.

The chain recombines TRBV7-9 with TRBJ1-4; no clear D. Germline V gives CDR1 SEHNR, CDR2 FQNEAQ (reference sequence). Between the trimmed V and J ends, which lost 1 base and 0 bases, there was a span of 9 bases. The CDR3 consists of 16 residues. CDR3 nucleotides: TGTGCCAGCAGCTTAGTAGTTAGTCCAACTAATGAAAAACTGTTTTTT. It translates to CASSLVVSPTNEKLFF.

With respect to this clonotype: A far larger clone lies a single base away; this is likely a read error. The chain uses TRBV10-3 and TRBJ2-1, with 7 bases identical to TRBD1. CDR3 length: 15 amino acids. The germline CDR1 and CDR2 sequences are ENHRY and SYGVKD. V was clipped by 3 bases and J by 9 bases; unmatched bases: 11. The CDR3 reads CAISDLRQGVGEQFF. The CDR3 DNA reads as TGTGCCATCAGTGATTTAAGGCAGGGGGTGGGTGAGCAGTTCTTC.

This clonotype appeared many times. The rearrangement joins TRBV6-5 to TRBJ1-1, with D unresolved. Germline CDR1 reads MNHEY; CDR2 reads SVGAGI. V gave up 0 bases and J gave up 4 bases, with 6 bases separating them. CDR3 length equals 13 residues. CDR3 DNA: TGTGCCAGCAGTTACTCGAGGAGCACTGAAGCTTTCTTT. Amino acids: CASSYSRSTEAFF.

The gene calls are TRBV7-9 and TRBJ2-7, with 11 nucleotides matching TRBD1. This CDR3 region has 15 residues. The J segment lost 6 bases and the V segment lost 5 bases, leaving 9 bases of the junction unmatched. Per germline, CDR1 SEHNR and CDR2 FQNEAQ (reference sequence). CDR3 sequence: CASSPTGTGGREQYF. The DNA of the CDR3 is TGTGCCAGCAGCCCGACGGGGACAGGGGGACGCGAGCAGTACTTC. The full variable domain, with the rest looked up from reference TRBV7-9 and TRBJ2-7, is DTGVSQNPRHKITKRGQNVTFRCDPISEHNRLYWYRQTLGQGPEFLTYFQNEAQLEKSRLLSDRFSAERPKGSFSTLEIQRTEQGDSAMYLCASSPTGTGGREQYFGPGTRLTVT.

This chain uses TRBV28 with TRBJ2-7; 12 nucleotides line up with TRBD1. CDR1 and CDR2 (germline): MDHEN, SYDVKM. CDR3 length equals 17 residues. With V trimmed by 3 bases and J by 1 base, 7 bases remained unmatched. CDR3 sequence: CASSFGTGGEESYEQYF. The CDR3 DNA sequence: TGTGCCAGCAGTTTTGGGACAGGGGGCGAGGAATCCTACGAGCAGTACTTC.

The DNA of the CDR3 is TGTGCCAGCATTTCGAGGGGGCTCGGAGGCTACACCTTC. Protein product: CASISRGLGGYTF. The chain carries TRBV28 and TRBJ1-2; 7 bases match TRBD1. V was clipped by 7 bases and J by 8 bases; unmatched bases: 10. CDR1 is MDHEN, CDR2 SYDVKM, per germline. The CDR3 spans 13 residues.

As to this clonotype: It may be a read error: a sequence one base away is much more abundant. The chain carries TRBV19 and TRBJ1-1; D unclear. The CDR3 covers 14 residues. Germline V gives CDR1 LNHDA, CDR2 SQIVND (reference sequence). Trimming left V 3 bases short and J 1 base short, with 9 bases between. The CDR3 DNA is TGTGCCAGTAGTATTAAAGTGGGGAACACTGAAGCTTTCTTT. Translating it yields CASSIKVGNTEAFF.

The chain joins TRBV28 to TRBJ1-3, with D possibly matching TRBD1 (5 bases). The germline V gene has CDR1 MDHEN and CDR2 SYDVKM. The ends were cut back, 10 bases at V and 0 bases at J, with 13 bases in the middle. CDR3 length: 14 residues. CDR3 coding DNA: TGTGCCACCCGGGACTTTCTCTCTGGAAACACCATATATTTT. It translates to CATRDFLSGNTIYF. The full variable domain, rest sourced from reference TRBV28 and TRBJ1-3, is DVKVTQSSRYLVKRTGEKVFLECVQDMDHENMFWYRQDPGLGLRLIYFSYDVKMKEKGDIPEGYSVSREKKERFSLILESASTNQTSMYLCATRDFLSGNTIYFGEGSWLTVV.

This clonotype has at least ten counts. The chain recombines TRBV10-2 with TRBJ1-1, with unresolved D. CDR3 length equals 11 residues. Trimming removed 10 bases at V and 0 bases at J, with 6 bases between. Germline lookup yields CDR1 WSHSY and CDR2 SAAADI. DNA of the CDR3: TGCGCCACCTCAGTGAACACTGAAGCTTTCTTT. Protein sequence: CATSVNTEAFF.

This clonotype came up many times. The CDR3 here is CASSFRAGSYEQYF. CDR3 coding DNA: TGTGCCAGCAGCTTTCGGGCCGGATCCTACGAGCAGTACTTC. V and J are TRBV7-9 and TRBJ2-7; no clear D. In germline, CDR1 is SEHNR, CDR2 FQNEAQ (reference sequence). The V and J ends lost 3 bases and 1 base respectively, with 10 bases between them. The CDR3 extends over 14 amino acids.

A word on this clonotype: A far larger clone is one base from this, pointing to a likely read error. J is TRBJ2-3 and V is TRBV11-2, with 9 bases fitting TRBD2. The DNA end is more similar to TRBJ2-1, so the J call may be wrong. CDR1 and CDR2 from the germline V gene are SGHAT and FQNNGV. There are 15 residues in the CDR3. In DNA form, the CDR3 reads TGTGCCAGCAGCTCCCTAGCGGGGCGGCAGGGTGAGCAGTTCTTC. Its protein is CASSSLAGRQGEQFF.

The V gene is TRBV11-2, the J gene TRBJ2-3; 10 positions match TRBD2. The length of the CDR3 is 19 residues. Germline V gives CDR1 SGHAT, CDR2 FQNNGV. The V gene end was trimmed by 5 bases and the J gene end by 2 bases; junction bases not matched to a gene: 16. This CDR3 reads CASSPRGTQREGATDTQYF. CDR3 coding DNA: TGTGCCAGCAGCCCTCGGGGTACGCAGCGGGAGGGCGCCACAGATACGCAGTATTTT.

There are many counts of this clonotype. As DNA, the CDR3 is TGTGCCACCAGCAGAGATCGGATGGGTTCAGCCCGCCTTTTGTATGGCTACACCTTC. Protein sequence: CATSRDRMGSARLLYGYTF. The V and J genes are TRBV15 and TRBJ1-2; D not resolved. Germline CDR1 and CDR2: LNHNV and YYDKDF (reference sequence). V dropped 0 bases and J dropped 5 bases, with 25 bases sitting between them. The CDR3 consists of 19 residues.

This clonotype came up many times. The chain couples TRBV7-9 to TRBJ2-1; 14 bases line up with TRBD2. V shed 5 bases and J 7 bases; nucleotides not matched to a gene: 10. The CDR3 loop spans 17 amino acids. Germline V lookup: CDR1 SEHNR, CDR2 FQNEAQ (reference sequence). CDR3 DNA: TGTGCCAGCAGCCCTAAGCGACTAGCGGGGGGGCGAAATGAGCAGTTCTTC. Amino acid sequence: CASSPKRLAGGRNEQFF.

This clonotype was observed at least ten times. The chain uses TRBV19 and TRBJ2-5, with a weak D call TRBD1 (6 bases). CDR1 LNHDA and CDR2 SQIVND come from the germline V gene (reference sequence). V shed 4 bases and J shed 2 bases, with 14 bases lying between them. This CDR3 region has 15 residues. The CDR3 nucleotides read TGTGCCAGTAGTACGGCAGGGGTTGAACAAGAGACCCAGTACTTC. Amino acids: CASSTAGVEQETQYF.

In this sample, this clonotype turned up many times. The gene calls are TRBV28 and TRBJ1-5; D not certain. CDR3 length: 14 residues. The germline CDR1 and CDR2 sequences are MDHEN and SYDVKM. V was cut by 7 bases and J by 1 base, with 11 bases left in between. The CDR3 coding sequence is TGTGCCAGCAAAAAGGTCTGGAGCAATCAGCCCCAGCATTTT. As protein: CASKKVWSNQPQHF.

This clonotype was recorded many times. The J gene is TRBJ2-1, the V gene TRBV20-1; 10 bases fit TRBD2. Germline V gives CDR1 DFQATT, CDR2 SNEGSKA (reference sequence). The CDR3 covers 14 residues. The junction had 8 bases not matched to a gene; V was cut back by 5 bases and J by 7 bases. As DNA, the CDR3 is TGCAGTGCTGATCTAGCGGGGGCCATAAATGAGCAGTTCTTC. This translates into CSADLAGAINEQFF.

This chain connects TRBV2 to TRBJ2-7; maybe TRBD1 (5 bases). The CDR3 contains 12 residues. In germline, CDR1 is SNHLY, CDR2 FYNNEI. V lost 8 bases and J lost 3, with 11 bases in between. CDR3 nucleotides: TGTGCCAGCGGTACAGGTGGCTACGAGCAGTACTTC. Protein product: CASGTGGYEQYF.

The genes are TRBV28 and TRBJ1-1, with TRBD1 as a possible D gene (5 bases). The CDR3 has 14 residues. Germline V lookup: CDR1 MDHEN, CDR2 SYDVKM. V shed 2 bases and J shed 1 base, with 8 bases lying between them. The CDR3 is CASSLRGKNTEAFF. The CDR3 DNA is TGTGCCAGCAGTTTAAGGGGAAAGAACACTGAAGCTTTCTTT.

This clonotype was counted many times. The chain combines TRBV20-1 with TRBJ1-5, with unresolved D. The CDR3 loop spans 13 amino acids. V was clipped by 0 bases and J by 3 bases, with 6 bases between them. CDR1 DFQATT and CDR2 SNEGSKA come from the germline V gene (reference sequence). The CDR3 DNA sequence: TGCAGTGCTAGAGACGGTTTCAATCAGCCCCAGCATTTT. Residues: CSARDGFNQPQHF.

In this sample, this clonotype turned up many times. V gene TRBV11-2 combines with J gene TRBJ2-2, with D possibly matching TRBD2 (5 bases). The germline gives CDR1 SGHAT, CDR2 FQNNGV. The V end was cut by 4 bases, the J end by 11 bases, with 20 bases between. The CDR3 extends over 15 amino acids. The CDR3 loop reads CASSSKDYFQRELFF. CDR3 sequence (DNA): TGTGCCAGCAGCTCTAAAGACTACTTTCAGAGAGAGCTGTTTTTT.

This clonotype was seen a handful of times. The chain employs TRBV4-1 and TRBJ2-1; D uncertain. This CDR3 spans 15 amino acids. V was shortened by 0 bases and J by 8 bases, with 14 bases between the two germline ends. Germline CDR1 is MGHRA and CDR2 is YSYEKL. CDR3 in DNA: TGCGCCAGCAGCCAAGATGATCAAAGAGACTATGAGCAGTTCTTC. Translation gives CASSQDDQRDYEQFF.

About this clonotype itself: Because the CDR3 is missing its conserved closing phenylalanine or tryptophan, this is likely a read error. The chain is built from TRBV12-3 or TRBV12-4 and TRBJ1-1; D call uncertain. The ends were cut back, 2 bases at V and 3 bases at J, with 7 bases in the middle. The CDR3 totals 13 residues. The DNA for the CDR3 is TGTGCCAGCAGTTTAAGGTTGTACACTGAAGCTTTCCTT. It is translated as CASSLRLYTEAFL.

This clonotype was picked up many times. V is TRBV28 and J is TRBJ2-7, with D tentatively TRBD2 (6 bases). V lost 4 bases and J 6 bases, leaving 19 bases between the germline ends. Germline CDR1 and CDR2: MDHEN and SYDVKM. This CDR3 is 15 amino acids long. DNA of the CDR3: TGTGCCAGCAGTTGGCCCTGGCGCGGGATTCGCGAGCAGTACTTC. Amino acid sequence: CASSWPWRGIREQYF.

This clonotype was seen repeatedly, ten times or more. The rearrangement uses TRBV5-4 and TRBJ2-3; possible D gene TRBD2, 5 bases. The CDR3 consists of 13 residues. Germline V gene lookup returns CDR1 SGHNT and CDR2 YYREEE (reference sequence). Between the trimmed V and J ends, which lost 0 bases and 6 bases, there was a span of 8 bases. The CDR3 DNA follows: TGTGCCAGCAGCTTGGGGACTTTTGATACGCAGTATTTT. Translating gives CASSLGTFDTQYF.

The chain recombines TRBV20-1 with TRBJ2-3; 7 positions match TRBD2. V trimming: 2 bases; J trimming: 0 bases; junction bases outside the gene matches: 5. The CDR3 runs 15 residues. CDR1 DFQATT and CDR2 SNEGSKA come from the germline V gene (reference sequence). The CDR3 loop is CSARNQRDSTDTQYF. Here the CDR3 DNA reads TGCAGTGCTAGAAATCAGCGGGATAGCACAGATACGCAGTATTTT.